The clone carrying this T cell receptor (beta chain) has only a few counts. This specimen belongs to a study of blood T cell repertoires in COVID-19. Looking at the study overall: Sites across the United States, Italy and Spain contributed samples from acute and convalescent COVID-19. T cells, B-cell-depleted T cells, or PBMCs provided the cDNA or gDNA that served as material.

Authors' methods: Counts of nucleated cells, estimated from reference gene primer amplification, were obtained. Here immunoSEQ multiplex PCR was the method, and the copy in TCRdb shows in-frame clones only, minus some. For V, J and clone size, that table is used; D and trimming come from the DNA. Of 73,000 or so clones detected, about 80% appear once; the ten largest clones hold 5% to 7%. The V and J ends lost 0 bases and 5 bases respectively, with 13 bases between them. CDR3 length equals 15 residues. The germline CDR1 and CDR2 sequences are LNHNV and YYDKDF (reference sequence). Sequenced input: peripheral blood. The chain has TRBV15 and TRBJ1-1; D remains unclear. This clonotype was sampled from a woman aged 60-70 years with acute or convalescent COVID-19. Written as DNA, the CDR3 is TGTGCCACCAGCAGAGATCGGGGTCCTGGAACTGAAGCTTTCTTT. As protein: CATSRDRGPGTEAFF.